These 10 T cell receptor beta chains came from one sample sequenced in a study of Tregs in tolerant kidney transplant recipients. The assay was immunoSEQ multiplex PCR, and TCRdb's table has in-frame clones only and misses some. The table includes around 77,000 clones, less than 98% detected once. The sample consisted of CD4+ T cells from blood, taken before the transplant. The receptors come from a human donor who received a combined kidney and bone marrow transplant.

The chain carries TRBV11-3 and TRBJ2-1, with 7 bases identical to TRBD2. V lost 8 bases to trimming and J lost 7 bases; unmatched junction nucleotides: 8. Germline V gene data show CDR1 as SGHNT and CDR2 as YENEEA. The CDR3 runs 13 residues. The CDR3 here is CASRLRELNEQFF. The CDR3 DNA sequence: TGTGCCAGCCGACTGCGGGAGTTAAATGAGCAGTTCTTC.

V is TRBV5-5 and J is TRBJ2-7, with D uncertain. The CDR3 has 14 amino acids. Germline CDR1 reads SGHKS; CDR2 reads YYEKEE (reference sequence). The germline V and J ends were trimmed by 1 base and 5 bases, with 13 bases remaining between them. The CDR3 here is CASSLMARNNEQYF. For the CDR3, the DNA is TGTGCCAGCAGCTTGATGGCTAGGAACAACGAGCAGTACTTC.

The gene calls are TRBV18 and TRBJ1-1; no firm D call. The V gene's germline CDR1 is KGHSH and CDR2 LQKENI. Trimming cost V 0 bases and J 1 base, with 6 bases left between them. The CDR3 is 14 residues long. The CDR3: CASSPPSRNTEAFF. The CDR3 DNA is TGTGCCAGCTCACCACCGTCCAGGAACACTGAAGCTTTCTTT.

This chain joins TRBV7-9 and TRBJ2-3; D is unclear. The ends were cut back, 5 bases at V and 8 bases at J, with 8 bases in the middle. Germline-derived CDR1 and CDR2 are SEHNR and FQNEAQ (reference sequence). This CDR3 has 11 residues. CDR3 region: CASSGTPTQYF. CDR3 coding DNA: TGTGCCAGCAGCGGCACGCCTACGCAGTATTTT.

The chain couples TRBV5-1 to TRBJ2-3; 8 bases are shared with TRBD2. J was trimmed by 3 bases and V by 0 bases; bases with no gene match: 3. Germline loops: CDR1 SGHRS, CDR2 YFSETQ. The CDR3 length is 15 residues. This CDR3 reads CASSLGGTRTDTQYF. As DNA, the CDR3 is TGCGCCAGCAGCTTGGGGGGGACTAGAACAGATACGCAGTATTTT.

The chain couples TRBV28 to TRBJ1-3; maybe TRBD1 (6 bases). The CDR3 runs to 15 residues. V was shortened by 6 bases and J by 4 bases, with 16 bases between the two germline ends. Germline V CDR1 and CDR2: MDHEN, SYDVKM. The CDR3: CASRPEQGTGNTIYF. CDR3 bases: TGTGCCAGCAGGCCCGAACAGGGTACGGGAAACACCATATATTTT.

This chain joins TRBV7-9 and TRBJ2-7, with a tentative D call TRBD1 (5 bases). This CDR3 has 12 amino acids. Germline V gene data show CDR1 as SEHNR and CDR2 as FQNEAQ (reference sequence). Trimming left V 6 bases short and J 6 bases short, with 12 bases between. Written as DNA, the CDR3 is TGTGCCAGCAGGCGACAGTTGAGCGAGCAGTACTTC. As protein: CASRRQLSEQYF.

The CDR3 DNA reads TGTGCCAGCAGCTTAACATCGGGGGGTGGCTACACCTTC. This codes for CASSLTSGGGYTF. The chain uses TRBV7-3 and TRBJ1-2, with a possible D match to TRBD1 (5 bases). CDR1 SGHTA and CDR2 FQGTGA come from the germline V gene. The CDR3 has 13 amino acids. V was cut by 0 bases and J by 7 bases, with 9 bases left in between.

This sequence joins TRBV18 and TRBJ1-4, with 7 bases lining up with TRBD1. V lost 6 bases to trimming and J lost 5 bases; unmatched junction nucleotides: 9. Germline CDR1 and CDR2: KGHSH and LQKENI. This CDR3 comprises 15 residues. The CDR3 sequence is CASSHSGTDNEKLFF. In DNA, the CDR3 is TGTGCCAGCTCCCACTCCGGGACAGACAATGAAAAACTGTTTTTT.

This clone is a singleton in its sample. The CDR3 DNA is TGTGCCAGCAGCTTGGTTAGCGGGAAGGCAGATACGCAGTATTTT. As protein: CASSLVSGKADTQYF. This chain joins TRBV7-2 and TRBJ2-3; 8 positions match TRBD2. V shed 3 bases and J 4 bases; nucleotides not matched to a gene: 6. The germline CDR1 and CDR2 sequences are SGHTA and FQGNSA. The CDR3 is 15 amino acids.